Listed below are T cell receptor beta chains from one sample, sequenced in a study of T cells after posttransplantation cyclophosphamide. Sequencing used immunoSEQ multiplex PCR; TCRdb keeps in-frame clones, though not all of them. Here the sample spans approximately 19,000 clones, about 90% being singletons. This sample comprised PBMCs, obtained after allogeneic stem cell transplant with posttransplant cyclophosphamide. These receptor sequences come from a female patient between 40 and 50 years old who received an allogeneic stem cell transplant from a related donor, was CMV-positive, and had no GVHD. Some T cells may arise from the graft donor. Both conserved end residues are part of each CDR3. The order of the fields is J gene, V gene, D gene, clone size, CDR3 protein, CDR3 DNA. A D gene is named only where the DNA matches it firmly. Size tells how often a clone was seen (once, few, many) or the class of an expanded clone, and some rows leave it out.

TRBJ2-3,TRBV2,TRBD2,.,CASSLLGRAADTQYF,TGTGCCAGCAGCCTCCTGGGGAGGGCCGCAGATACGCAGTATTTT
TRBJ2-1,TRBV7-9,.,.,CASSLTAGSSYNEQFF,TGTGCCAGCAGCCTTACGGCGGGCAGCTCCTACAATGAGCAGTTCTTC
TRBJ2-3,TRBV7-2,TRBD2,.,CASSFSSGRGTDTQYF,TGTGCCAGCAGCTTCTCTAGCGGGAGAGGGACAGATACGCAGTATTTT
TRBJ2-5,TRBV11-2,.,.,CASSLSTGDFGETQYF,TGTGCCAGCAGCTTGAGTACCGGTGATTTTGGAGAGACCCAGTACTTC
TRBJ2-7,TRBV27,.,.,CASGPLEAASSYEQYF,TGTGCCAGCGGGCCTCTCGAAGCGGCCTCCTCCTACGAGCAGTACTTC
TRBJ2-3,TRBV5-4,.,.,CASSLGRLGARTDTQYF,TGTGCCAGCAGCTTGGGTCGGCTAGGAGCACGCACAGATACGCAGTATTTT
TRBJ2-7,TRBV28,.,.,CASSVLERVLEQYF,TGTGCCAGCAGTGTGCTGGAACGGGTCCTCGAGCAGTACTTC
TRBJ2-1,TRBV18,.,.,CASSPPKQSSYNEQFF,TGTGCCAGCTCACCACCGAAACAGAGCTCCTACAATGAGCAGTTCTTC
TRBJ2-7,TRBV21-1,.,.,CASSKIRAVGYSYEQYF,TGTGCCAGCAGCAAAATCAGGGCCGTGGGCTACTCCTACGAGCAGTACTTC
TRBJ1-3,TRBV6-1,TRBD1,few,CASSPDRDGNTIYF,TGTGCCAGCAGTCCAGACAGGGATGGAAACACCATATATTTT
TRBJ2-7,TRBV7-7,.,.,CASSLVAGNNEQYF,TGTGCTAGCAGCTTAGTAGCAGGGAATAACGAGCAGTACTTC
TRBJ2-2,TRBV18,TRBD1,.,CASSPPGTGFTGELFF,TGTGCCAGCTCACCTCCCGGGACAGGGTTCACCGGGGAGCTGTTTTTT
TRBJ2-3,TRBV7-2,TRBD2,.,CASSSGTSGTDTQYF,TGTGCCAGCAGCTCCGGGACTAGCGGCACAGATACGCAGTATTTT
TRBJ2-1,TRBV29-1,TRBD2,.,CSVVYGLAGGNEQFF,TGCAGCGTCGTTTACGGACTAGCGGGAGGCAATGAGCAGTTCTTC
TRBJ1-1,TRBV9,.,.,CASGGDTEAFF,TGTGCCAGCGGAGGGGACACTGAAGCTTTCTTT
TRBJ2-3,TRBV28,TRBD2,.,CASSLLGRGPSRGTDTQYF,TGTGCCAGCAGTTTGCTCGGGAGGGGACCTAGTCGAGGCACAGATACGCAGTATTTT
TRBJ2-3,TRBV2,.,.,CASSTGTGLAGAPLPSTDTQYF,TGTGCCAGCAGTACCGGGACAGGGCTAGCGGGAGCCCCACTTCCTAGCACAGATACGCAGTATTTT
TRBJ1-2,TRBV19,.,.,CASSIGRLGSDYGYTF,TGTGCCAGTAGTATTGGGAGGTTGGGCTCAGACTATGGCTACACCTTC
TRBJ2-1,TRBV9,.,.,CASSESLQESSYNEQFF,TGTGCCAGCAGCGAATCCCTACAGGAAAGCTCCTACAATGAGCAGTTCTTC
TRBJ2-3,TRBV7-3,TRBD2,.,CASSLRLAGSDTQYF,TGTGCCAGCAGCCTCCGACTAGCGGGATCAGATACGCAGTATTTT
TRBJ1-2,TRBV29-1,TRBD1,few,CSVEDPTGDYGYTF,TGCAGCGTTGAAGATCCTACAGGGGACTATGGCTACACCTTC
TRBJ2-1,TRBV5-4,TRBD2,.,CASSRAGRDEQFF,TGTGCCAGCAGCCGAGCGGGAAGGGATGAGCAGTTCTTC
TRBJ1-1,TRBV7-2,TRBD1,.,CASSLWTGGMNTEAFF,TGTGCCAGCAGCCTTTGGACAGGTGGAATGAACACTGAAGCTTTCTTT
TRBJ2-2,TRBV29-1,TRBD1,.,CSVGTGGETGELFF,TGCAGCGTGGGGACAGGGGGAGAGACCGGGGAGCTGTTTTTT
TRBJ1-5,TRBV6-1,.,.,CASSVARSEPQHF,TGTGCCAGCAGTGTCGCTAGGTCGGAGCCCCAGCATTTT
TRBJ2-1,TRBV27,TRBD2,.,CASRGTSGLNEQFF,TGTGCCAGCAGGGGGACTAGCGGTCTAAATGAGCAGTTCTTC